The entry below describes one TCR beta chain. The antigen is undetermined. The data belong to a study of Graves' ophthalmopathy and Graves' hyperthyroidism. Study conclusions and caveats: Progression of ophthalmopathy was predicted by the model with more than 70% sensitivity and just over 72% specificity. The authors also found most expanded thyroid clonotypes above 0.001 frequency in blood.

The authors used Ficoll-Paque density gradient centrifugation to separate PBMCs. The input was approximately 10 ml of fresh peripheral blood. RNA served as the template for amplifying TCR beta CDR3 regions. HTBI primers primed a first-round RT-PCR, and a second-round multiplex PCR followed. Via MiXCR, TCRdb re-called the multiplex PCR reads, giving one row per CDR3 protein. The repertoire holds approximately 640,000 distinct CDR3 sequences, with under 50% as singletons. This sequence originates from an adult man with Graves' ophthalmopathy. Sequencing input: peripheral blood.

In DNA, the CDR3 is TGTGCCAACTTCCGGACAGGGCCTTCCTACGAGCAGTACTTC. Protein sequence: CANFRTGPSYEQYF. V gene TRBV10-3 combines with J gene TRBJ2-7; 8 bases are shared with TRBD1. The CDR3 extends over 14 amino acids. CDR1 ENHRY and CDR2 SYGVKD come from the germline V gene. The V and J ends lost 10 bases and 1 base, in that order; junction bases with no gene match: 9.